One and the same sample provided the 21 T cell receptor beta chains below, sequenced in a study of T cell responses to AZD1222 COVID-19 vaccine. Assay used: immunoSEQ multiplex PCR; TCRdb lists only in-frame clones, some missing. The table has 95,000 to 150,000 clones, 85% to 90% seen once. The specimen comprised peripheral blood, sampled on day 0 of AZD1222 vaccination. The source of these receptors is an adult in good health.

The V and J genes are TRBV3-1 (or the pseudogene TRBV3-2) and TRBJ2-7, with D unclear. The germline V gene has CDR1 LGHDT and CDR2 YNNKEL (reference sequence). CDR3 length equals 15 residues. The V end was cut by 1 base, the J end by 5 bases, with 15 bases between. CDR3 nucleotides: TGTGCCAGCAGCCAAGTTCTCGGGTCCATGAACGAGCAGTACTTC. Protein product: CASSQVLGSMNEQYF.

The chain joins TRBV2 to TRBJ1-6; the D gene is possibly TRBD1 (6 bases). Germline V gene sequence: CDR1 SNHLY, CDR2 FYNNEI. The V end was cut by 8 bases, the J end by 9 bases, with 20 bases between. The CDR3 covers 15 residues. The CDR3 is CASDPGALVGSPLHF. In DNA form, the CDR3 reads TGTGCCAGCGATCCAGGGGCCCTCGTCGGTTCACCCCTCCACTTT.

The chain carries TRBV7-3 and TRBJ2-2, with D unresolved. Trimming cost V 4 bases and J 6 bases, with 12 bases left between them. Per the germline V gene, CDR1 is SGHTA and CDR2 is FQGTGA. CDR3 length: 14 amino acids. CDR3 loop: CASSSGLGPGELFF. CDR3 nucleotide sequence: TGTGCCAGCAGCTCCGGGCTAGGGCCCGGGGAGCTGTTTTTT.

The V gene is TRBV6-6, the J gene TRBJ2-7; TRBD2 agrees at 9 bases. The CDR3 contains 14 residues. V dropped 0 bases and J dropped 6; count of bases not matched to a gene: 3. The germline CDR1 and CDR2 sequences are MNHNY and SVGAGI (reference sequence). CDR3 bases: TGTGCCAGCAGTTACTCAGGACTAGCGTCCGAGCAGTACTTC. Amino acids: CASSYSGLASEQYF.

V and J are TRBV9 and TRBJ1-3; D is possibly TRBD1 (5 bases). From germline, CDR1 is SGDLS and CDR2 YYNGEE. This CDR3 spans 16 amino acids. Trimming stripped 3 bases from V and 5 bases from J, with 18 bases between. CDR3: CASSAGDGHFRNTIYF. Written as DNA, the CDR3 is TGTGCCAGCAGCGCGGGGGACGGTCACTTCCGAAACACCATATATTTT.

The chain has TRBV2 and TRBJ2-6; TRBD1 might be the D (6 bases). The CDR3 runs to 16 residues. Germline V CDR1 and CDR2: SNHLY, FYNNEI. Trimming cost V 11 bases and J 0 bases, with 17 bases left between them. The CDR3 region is CAGSLQGSSGANVLTF. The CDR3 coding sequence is TGTGCCGGATCCTTACAGGGTTCCTCTGGGGCCAACGTCCTGACTTTC.

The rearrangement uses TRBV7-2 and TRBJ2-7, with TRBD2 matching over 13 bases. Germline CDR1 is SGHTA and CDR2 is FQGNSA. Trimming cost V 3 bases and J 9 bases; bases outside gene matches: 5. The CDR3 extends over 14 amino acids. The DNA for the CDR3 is TGTGCCAGCAGCTTGTCGGGGACTAGCGGGATGCAGTACTTC. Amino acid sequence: CASSLSGTSGMQYF.

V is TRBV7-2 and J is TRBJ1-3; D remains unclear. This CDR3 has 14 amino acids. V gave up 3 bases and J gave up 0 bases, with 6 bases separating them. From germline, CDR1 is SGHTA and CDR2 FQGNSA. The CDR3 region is CASSLGLSGNTIYF. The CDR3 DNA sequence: TGTGCCAGCAGCTTGGGCCTCTCTGGAAACACCATATATTTT.

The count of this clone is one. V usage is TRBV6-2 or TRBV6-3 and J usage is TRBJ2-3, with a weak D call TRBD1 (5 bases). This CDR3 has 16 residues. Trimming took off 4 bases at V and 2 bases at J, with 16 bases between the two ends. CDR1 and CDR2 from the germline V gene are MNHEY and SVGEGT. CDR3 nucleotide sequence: TGTGCCAGCAGTTCCCCTGGGGCATCCTTCACAGATACGCAGTATTTT. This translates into CASSSPGASFTDTQYF.

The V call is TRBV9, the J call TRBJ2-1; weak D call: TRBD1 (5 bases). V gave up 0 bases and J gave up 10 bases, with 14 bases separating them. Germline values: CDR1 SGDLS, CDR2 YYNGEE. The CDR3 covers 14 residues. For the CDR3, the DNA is TGTGCCAGCAGCGTAGAGGCAGGGCTAGGAGAGCAGTTCTTC. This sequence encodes CASSVEAGLGEQFF.

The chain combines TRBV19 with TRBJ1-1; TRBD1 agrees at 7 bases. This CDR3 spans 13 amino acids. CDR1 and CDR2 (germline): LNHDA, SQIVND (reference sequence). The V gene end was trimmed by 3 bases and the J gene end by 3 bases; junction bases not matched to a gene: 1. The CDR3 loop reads CASSMTGYTEAFF. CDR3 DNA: TGTGCCAGTAGTATGACAGGGTACACTGAAGCTTTCTTT.

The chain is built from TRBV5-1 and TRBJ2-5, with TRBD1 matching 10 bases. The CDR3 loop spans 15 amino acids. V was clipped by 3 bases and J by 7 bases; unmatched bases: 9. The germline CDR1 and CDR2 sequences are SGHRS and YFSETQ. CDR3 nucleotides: TGCGCCAGCAGCTGGGCCGGGACAGGGGACCGGACCCAGTACTTC. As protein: CASSWAGTGDRTQYF.

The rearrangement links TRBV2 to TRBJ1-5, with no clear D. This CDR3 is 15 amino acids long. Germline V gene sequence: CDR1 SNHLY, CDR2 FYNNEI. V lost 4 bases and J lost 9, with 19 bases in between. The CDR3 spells CASSVRTAGRRPQHF. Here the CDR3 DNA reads TGTGCCAGCAGTGTCCGTACAGCGGGTCGTCGGCCCCAGCATTTT.

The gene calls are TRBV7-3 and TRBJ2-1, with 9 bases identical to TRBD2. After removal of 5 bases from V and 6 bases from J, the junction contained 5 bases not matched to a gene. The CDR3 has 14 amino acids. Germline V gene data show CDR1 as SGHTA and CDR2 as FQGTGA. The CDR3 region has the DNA TGTGCCAGCAGCCCCTCGACTAGCGGCAATGAGCAGTTCTTC. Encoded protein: CASSPSTSGNEQFF.

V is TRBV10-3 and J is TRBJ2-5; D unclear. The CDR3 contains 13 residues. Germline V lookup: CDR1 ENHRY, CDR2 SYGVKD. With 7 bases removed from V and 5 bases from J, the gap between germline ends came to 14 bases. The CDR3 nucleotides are TGTGCCATCATTCTCCCCTGGCGGGAGACCCAGTACTTC. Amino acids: CAIILPWRETQYF.

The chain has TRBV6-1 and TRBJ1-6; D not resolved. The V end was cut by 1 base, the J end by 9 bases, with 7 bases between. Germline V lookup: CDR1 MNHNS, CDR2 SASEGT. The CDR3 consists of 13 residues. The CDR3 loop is CASSEDPGSPLHF. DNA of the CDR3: TGTGCCAGCAGTGAAGACCCAGGTTCACCCCTCCACTTT.

DNA for the CDR3: TGTGCCAGCAAGGGACAGAGGAACACCGGGGAGCTGTTTTTT. Translating it yields CASKGQRNTGELFF. The J gene is TRBJ2-2, the V gene TRBV5-4; 7 nucleotides line up with TRBD1. Germline lookup yields CDR1 SGHNT and CDR2 YYREEE (reference sequence). The CDR3 runs to 14 residues. The trim removed 6 bases at V and 1 base at J, leaving 3 bases unmatched.

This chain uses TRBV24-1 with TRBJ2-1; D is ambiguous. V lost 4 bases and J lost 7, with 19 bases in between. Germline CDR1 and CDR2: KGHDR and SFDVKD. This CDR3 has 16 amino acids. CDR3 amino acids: CATSDHPESLRNEQFF. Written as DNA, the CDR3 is TGTGCCACCAGTGACCACCCCGAGAGTCTGAGGAATGAGCAGTTCTTC.

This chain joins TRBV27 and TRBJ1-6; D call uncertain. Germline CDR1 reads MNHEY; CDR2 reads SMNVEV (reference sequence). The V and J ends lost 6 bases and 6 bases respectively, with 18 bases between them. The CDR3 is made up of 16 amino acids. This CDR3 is CASSPSVRVRNSPLHF. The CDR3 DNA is TGTGCCAGCAGCCCCAGTGTGAGGGTGCGTAATTCACCCCTCCACTTT.

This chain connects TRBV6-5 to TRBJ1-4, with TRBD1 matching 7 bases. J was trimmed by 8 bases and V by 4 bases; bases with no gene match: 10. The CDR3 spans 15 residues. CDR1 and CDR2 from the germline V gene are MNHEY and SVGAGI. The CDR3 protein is CASSFTRQGGEKLFF. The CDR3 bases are TGTGCCAGCAGTTTTACCAGACAGGGCGGAGAAAAACTGTTTTTT.

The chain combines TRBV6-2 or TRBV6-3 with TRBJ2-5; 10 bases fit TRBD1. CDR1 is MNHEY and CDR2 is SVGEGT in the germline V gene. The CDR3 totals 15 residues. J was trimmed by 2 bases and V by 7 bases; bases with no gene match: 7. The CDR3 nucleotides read TGTGCCAGCAACCCGGACAGGGGGTTTCAAGAGACCCAGTACTTC. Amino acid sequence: CASNPDRGFQETQYF.